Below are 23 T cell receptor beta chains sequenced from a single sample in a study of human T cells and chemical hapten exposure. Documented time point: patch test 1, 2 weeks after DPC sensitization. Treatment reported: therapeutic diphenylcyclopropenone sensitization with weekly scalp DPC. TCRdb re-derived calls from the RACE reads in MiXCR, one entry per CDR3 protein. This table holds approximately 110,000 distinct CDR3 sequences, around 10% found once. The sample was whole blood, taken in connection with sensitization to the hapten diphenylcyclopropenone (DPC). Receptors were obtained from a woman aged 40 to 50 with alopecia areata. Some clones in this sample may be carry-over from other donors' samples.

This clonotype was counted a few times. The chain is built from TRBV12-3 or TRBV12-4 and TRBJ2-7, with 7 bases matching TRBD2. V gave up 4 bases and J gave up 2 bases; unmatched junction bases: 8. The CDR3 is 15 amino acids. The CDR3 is CASSSNGRGAYEQYF. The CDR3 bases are TGTGCCAGCAGTTCCAACGGCCGGGGGGCCTACGAGCAGTACTTC.

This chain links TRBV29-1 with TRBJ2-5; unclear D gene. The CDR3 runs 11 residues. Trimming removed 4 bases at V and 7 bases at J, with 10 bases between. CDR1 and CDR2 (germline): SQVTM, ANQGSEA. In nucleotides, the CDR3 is TGCAGCGTTGCCGCTGGCGGGACCCAGTACTTC. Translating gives CSVAAGGTQYF.

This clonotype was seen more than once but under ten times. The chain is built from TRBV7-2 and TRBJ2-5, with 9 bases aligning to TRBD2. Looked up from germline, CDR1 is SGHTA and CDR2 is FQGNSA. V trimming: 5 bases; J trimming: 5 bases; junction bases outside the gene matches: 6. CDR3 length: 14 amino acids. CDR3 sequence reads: CASSPAGGGETQYF. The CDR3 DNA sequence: TGTGCCAGCAGCCCCGCGGGGGGGGGTGAGACCCAGTACTTC.

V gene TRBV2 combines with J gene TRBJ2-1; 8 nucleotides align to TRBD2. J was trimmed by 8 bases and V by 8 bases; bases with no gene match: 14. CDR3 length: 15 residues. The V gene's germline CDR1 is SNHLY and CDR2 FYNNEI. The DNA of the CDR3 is TGTGCCAGCGTTCAAGCAGGGACTAGTGGCGATGAGCAGTTCTTC. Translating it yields CASVQAGTSGDEQFF.

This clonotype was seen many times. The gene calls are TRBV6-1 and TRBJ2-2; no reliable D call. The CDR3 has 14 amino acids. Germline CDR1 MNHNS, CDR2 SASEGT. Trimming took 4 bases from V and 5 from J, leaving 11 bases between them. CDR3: CASSAVRSTGELFF. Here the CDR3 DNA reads TGTGCCAGCAGTGCGGTCCGGAGTACCGGGGAGCTGTTTTTT.

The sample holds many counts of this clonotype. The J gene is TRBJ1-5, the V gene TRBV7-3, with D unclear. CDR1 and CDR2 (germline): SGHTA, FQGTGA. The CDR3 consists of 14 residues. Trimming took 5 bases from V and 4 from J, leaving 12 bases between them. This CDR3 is CASSAQAGNQPQHF. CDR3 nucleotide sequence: TGTGCCAGCAGCGCTCAGGCGGGGAATCAGCCCCAGCATTTT.

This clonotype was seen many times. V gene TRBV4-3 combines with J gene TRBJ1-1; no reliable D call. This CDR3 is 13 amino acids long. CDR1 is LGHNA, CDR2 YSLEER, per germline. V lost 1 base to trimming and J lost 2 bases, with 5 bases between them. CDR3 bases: TGCGCCAGCAGCCAAGCCCCCAACACTGAAGCTTTCTTT. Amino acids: CASSQAPNTEAFF.

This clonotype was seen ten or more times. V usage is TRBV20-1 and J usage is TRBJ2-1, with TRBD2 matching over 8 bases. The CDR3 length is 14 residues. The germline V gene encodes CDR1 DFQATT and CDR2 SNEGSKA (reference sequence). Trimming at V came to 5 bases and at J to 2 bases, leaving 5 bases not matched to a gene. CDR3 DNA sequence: TGCAGTGCTTCTCCGGGACTAGCCTACAATGAGCAGTTCTTC. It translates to CSASPGLAYNEQFF.

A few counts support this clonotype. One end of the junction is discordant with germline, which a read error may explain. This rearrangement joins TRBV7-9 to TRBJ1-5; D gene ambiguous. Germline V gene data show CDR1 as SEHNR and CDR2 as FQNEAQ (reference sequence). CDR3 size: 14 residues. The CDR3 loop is CASSLANSNQPQHF. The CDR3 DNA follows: TGTGCCAGCAGCCTAGCGAATAGCAATCAGCCCCAGCATTTT.

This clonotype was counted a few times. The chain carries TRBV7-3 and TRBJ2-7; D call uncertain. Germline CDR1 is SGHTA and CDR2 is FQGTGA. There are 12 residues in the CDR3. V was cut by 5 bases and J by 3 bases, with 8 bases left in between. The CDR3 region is CASSRPGYEQYF. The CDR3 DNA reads TGTGCCAGCAGCCGCCCCGGCTACGAGCAGTACTTC.

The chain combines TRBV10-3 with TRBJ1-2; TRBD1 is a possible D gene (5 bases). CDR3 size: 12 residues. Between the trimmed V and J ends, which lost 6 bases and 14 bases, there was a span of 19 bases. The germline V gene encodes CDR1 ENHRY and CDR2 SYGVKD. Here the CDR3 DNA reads TGTGCCATCAGCGGTGGTGGAGGGGAAGTAACCTTC. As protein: CAISGGGGEVTF.

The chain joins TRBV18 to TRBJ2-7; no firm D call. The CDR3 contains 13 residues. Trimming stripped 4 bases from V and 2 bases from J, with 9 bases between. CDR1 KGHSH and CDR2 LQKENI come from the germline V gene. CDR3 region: CASSQGRAYEQYF. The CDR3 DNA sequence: TGTGCCAGCTCACAGGGCAGAGCCTACGAGCAGTACTTC.

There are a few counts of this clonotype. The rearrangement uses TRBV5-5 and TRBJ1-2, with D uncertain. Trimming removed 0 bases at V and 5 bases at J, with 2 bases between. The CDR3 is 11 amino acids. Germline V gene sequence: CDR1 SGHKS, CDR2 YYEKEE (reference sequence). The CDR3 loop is CASSLEYGYTF. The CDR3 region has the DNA TGTGCCAGCAGCTTGGAGTATGGCTACACCTTC.

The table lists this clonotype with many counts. CDR3 protein: CAWRGDRGYEQYF. The CDR3 nucleotides read TGTGCCTGGAGGGGGGACAGGGGGTACGAGCAGTACTTC. The chain uses TRBV30 and TRBJ2-7; TRBD1 agrees at 11 bases. The junction had 2 bases not matched to a gene; V was cut back by 3 bases and J by 4 bases. Germline V gene data show CDR1 as GTSNPN and CDR2 as SVGIG (reference sequence). The CDR3 is 13 amino acids.

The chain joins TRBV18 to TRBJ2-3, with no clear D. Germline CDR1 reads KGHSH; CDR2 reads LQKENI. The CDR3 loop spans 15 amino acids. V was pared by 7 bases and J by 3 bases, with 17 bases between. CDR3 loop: CASCLSSPPTDTQYF. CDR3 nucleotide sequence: TGTGCCAGCTGTCTAAGCTCACCCCCTACAGATACGCAGTATTTT.

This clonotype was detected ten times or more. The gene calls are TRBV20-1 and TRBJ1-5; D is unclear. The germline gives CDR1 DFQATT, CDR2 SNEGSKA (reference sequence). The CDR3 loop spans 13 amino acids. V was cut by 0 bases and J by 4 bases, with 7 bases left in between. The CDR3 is CSARDSRNQPQHF. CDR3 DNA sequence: TGCAGTGCTAGAGATTCCAGGAATCAGCCCCAGCATTTT.

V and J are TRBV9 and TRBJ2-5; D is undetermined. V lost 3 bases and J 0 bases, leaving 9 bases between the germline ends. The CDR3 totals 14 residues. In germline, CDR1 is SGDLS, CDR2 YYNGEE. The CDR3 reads CASSASSYQETQYF. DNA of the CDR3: TGTGCCAGCAGCGCCAGCTCGTACCAAGAGACCCAGTACTTC.

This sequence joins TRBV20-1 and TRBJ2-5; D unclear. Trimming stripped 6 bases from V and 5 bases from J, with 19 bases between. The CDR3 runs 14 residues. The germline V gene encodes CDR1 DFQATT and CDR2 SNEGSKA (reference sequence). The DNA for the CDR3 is TGCAGTGCCCCAAAAGAGGCGGTTGCGGAGACCCAGTACTTC. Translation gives CSAPKEAVAETQYF.

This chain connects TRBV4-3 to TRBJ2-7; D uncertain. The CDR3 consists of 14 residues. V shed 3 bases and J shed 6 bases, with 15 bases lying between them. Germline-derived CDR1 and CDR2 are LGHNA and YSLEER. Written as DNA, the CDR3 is TGCGCCAGCAGCCAGGAGTCAAGGTTCGGCGAGCAGTACTTC. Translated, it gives CASSQESRFGEQYF.

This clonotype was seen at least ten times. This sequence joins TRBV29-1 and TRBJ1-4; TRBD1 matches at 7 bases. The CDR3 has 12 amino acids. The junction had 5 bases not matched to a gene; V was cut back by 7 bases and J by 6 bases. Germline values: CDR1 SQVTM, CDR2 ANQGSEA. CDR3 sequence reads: CSARQGDEKLFF. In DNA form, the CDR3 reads TGCAGCGCAAGACAGGGTGATGAAAAACTGTTTTTT.

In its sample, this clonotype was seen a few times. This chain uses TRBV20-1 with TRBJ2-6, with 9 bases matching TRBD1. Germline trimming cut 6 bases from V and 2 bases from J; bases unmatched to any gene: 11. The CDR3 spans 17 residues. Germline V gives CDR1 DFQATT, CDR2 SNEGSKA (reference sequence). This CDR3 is CSARGQGTLPGANVLTF. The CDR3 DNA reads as TGCAGTGCGAGGGGACAGGGAACCCTCCCTGGGGCCAACGTCCTGACTTTC.

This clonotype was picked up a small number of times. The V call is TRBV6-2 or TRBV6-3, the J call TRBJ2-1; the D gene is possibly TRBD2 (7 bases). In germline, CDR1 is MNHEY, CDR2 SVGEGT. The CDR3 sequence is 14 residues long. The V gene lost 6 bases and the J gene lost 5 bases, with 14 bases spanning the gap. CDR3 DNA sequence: TGTGCCAGCAGGCGGGGGCCAGGTAACAATGAGCAGTTCTTC. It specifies CASRRGPGNNEQFF.

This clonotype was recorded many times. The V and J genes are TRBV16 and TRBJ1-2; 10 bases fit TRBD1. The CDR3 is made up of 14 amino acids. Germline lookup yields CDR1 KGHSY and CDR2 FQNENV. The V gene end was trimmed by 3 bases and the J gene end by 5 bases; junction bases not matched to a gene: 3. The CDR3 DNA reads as TGTGCCAGCAGCCATTCGGGACAGGGGTATGGCTACACCTTC. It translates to CASSHSGQGYGYTF.